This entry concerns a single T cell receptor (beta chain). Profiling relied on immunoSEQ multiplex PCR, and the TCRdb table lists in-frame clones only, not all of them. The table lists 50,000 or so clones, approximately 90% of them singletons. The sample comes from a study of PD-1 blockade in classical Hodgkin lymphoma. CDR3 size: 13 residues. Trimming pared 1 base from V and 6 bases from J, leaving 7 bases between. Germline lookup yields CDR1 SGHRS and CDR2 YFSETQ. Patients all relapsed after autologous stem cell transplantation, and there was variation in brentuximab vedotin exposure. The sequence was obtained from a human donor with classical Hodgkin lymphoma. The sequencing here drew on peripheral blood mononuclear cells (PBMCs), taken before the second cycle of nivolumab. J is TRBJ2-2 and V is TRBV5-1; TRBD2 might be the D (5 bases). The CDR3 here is CASSLRESGELFF. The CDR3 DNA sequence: TGCGCCAGCAGCTTGCGGGAATCCGGGGAGCTGTTTTTT.